This TCR beta chain comes out of a study of blood T cell repertoires in COVID-19. In the original workflow: Reference gene primer amplification gave estimated nucleated cell counts. Generated by immunoSEQ multiplex PCR, the TCRdb table keeps only in-frame clones and is missing some. V and J calls and clone size are copied from that table; D and trimming were computed from the DNA. The sample lists approximately 480,000 clones, approximately 86% occurring once. The length of the CDR3 is 15 residues. The germline CDR1 and CDR2 sequences are SGHRS and YFSETQ. After removal of 2 bases from V and 2 bases from J, the junction contained 4 bases not matched to a gene. Individuals aged about 18 to 89 years were recruited from approximately 22 US areas. Participants had their cohort set by participant-reported clinical history. Two negative PCRs, clearance, or symptom resolution were required of recovered Cohort 3 donors.

The sample taken for sequencing was PBMCs or T cells enriched from blood (not recorded which). The sequence was obtained from a woman aged 18 to 35 who had recovered from COVID-19. The J gene is TRBJ2-7, the V gene TRBV5-1; 10 bases match TRBD1. CDR3 DNA: TGCGCCAGCAGCTTTGGGACAGGGGCGACCTACGAGCAGTACTTC. Translation: CASSFGTGATYEQYF.